Sequencing of this T cell receptor beta chain was carried out in a study of blood T cell repertoires in COVID-19. The method was immunoSEQ multiplex PCR; TCRdb's version includes in-frame clones alone and lacks a portion of them. Among approximately 200,000 clones listed, roughly 87% were seen once. Trimming cost V 4 bases and J 4 bases, with 6 bases left between them. In germline, CDR1 is SGHDT, CDR2 YYEEEE. This CDR3 region has 11 residues. This clonotype was obtained from a young man with acute COVID-19. Input material: PBMCs or T cells enriched from blood (not recorded which). V usage is TRBV5-6 and J usage is TRBJ2-7; D perhaps matches TRBD2 (6 bases). CDR3 DNA: TGTGCCAGCAGCGCGGGATACGAGCAGTACTTC. It codes for CASSAGYEQYF.